This entry lists 27 T cell receptor beta chains sequenced from one sample in a study of shared clonotypes between healthy human individuals. Repertoires were generated with immunoSEQ multiplex PCR, while TCRdb's copy carries only in-frame clones and drops some. The table shows 850,000 to 1,100,000 clones, with around three quarters occurring only once. Sequenced sample: memory CD4+ T cells from PBMCs. The subset was: CD45RA-negative fraction. The receptor source for this set is a man younger than 30 in good health. Some clones in this sample may be carry-over from other donors' samples.

This clone was found once. The germline gene is not matched at one end of the junction; a read error may be the cause. The chain combines TRBV10-3 with TRBJ1-4; maybe TRBD1 (5 bases). This CDR3 comprises 12 residues. The germline gives CDR1 ENHRY, CDR2 SYGVKD. The CDR3 is CAISESAGEKRF. The CDR3 DNA follows: TGTGCCATCAGTGAGTCGGCGGGGGAAAAGCGTTTT.

In nucleotides, the CDR3 is TGTGCCAGCAGAGGAACCGGGACAGGGTCCTACGAGCAGTACTTC. Translation gives CASRGTGTGSYEQYF. The chain uses TRBV6-1 and TRBJ2-7, with 9 bases lining up with TRBD1. CDR1 and CDR2 from the germline V gene are MNHNS and SASEGT. The ends lost 6 bases at V and 1 base at J; junction bases unmatched: 7. CDR3 size: 15 residues.

The chain links TRBV6-1 to TRBJ1-5, with D hard to call. V lost 1 base and J 4 bases, leaving 11 bases between the germline ends. The CDR3 runs 15 residues. Looked up from germline, CDR1 is MNHNS and CDR2 is SASEGT. The CDR3 bases are TGTGCCAGCAGTGAAGAACTACAGCCTAATCAGCCCCAGCATTTT. Its translation: CASSEELQPNQPQHF.

The chain couples TRBV5-4 to TRBJ2-1; no firm D call. Trimming removed 6 bases from V and 0 bases from J, with 7 bases in between. The germline V gene has CDR1 SGHNT and CDR2 YYREEE (reference sequence). The CDR3 spans 13 residues. CDR3 DNA sequence: TGTGCCAGCACCTCGGACTCCTACAATGAGCAGTTCTTC. It specifies CASTSDSYNEQFF.

The chain employs TRBV4-2 and TRBJ2-5, with D perhaps matching TRBD1 (5 bases). Germline-derived CDR1 and CDR2 are LGHNA and YNFKEQ. V was shortened by 1 base and J by 2 bases, with 5 bases between the two germline ends. CDR3 size: 13 residues. The CDR3 region is CASSQGTQETQYF. In DNA form, the CDR3 reads TGTGCCAGCAGCCAAGGGACACAAGAGACCCAGTACTTC.

The DNA of the CDR3 is TGCGCCAGCAGCCCCTTAGTTAGCGGGCCTGGAAATGAGCAGTTCTTC. As protein: CASSPLVSGPGNEQFF. This chain links TRBV5-1 with TRBJ2-1; 7 bases fit TRBD2. The CDR3 spans 16 residues. From germline, CDR1 is SGHRS and CDR2 YFSETQ. V gave up 4 bases and J gave up 7 bases; unmatched junction bases: 14.

The V and J genes are TRBV5-5 and TRBJ1-1; unclear D gene. CDR1 is SGHKS, CDR2 YYEKEE, per germline (reference sequence). The germline V and J ends were trimmed by 3 bases and 10 bases, with 19 bases remaining between them. CDR3 length: 14 amino acids. In DNA form, the CDR3 reads TGTGCCAGCAGCTCGGGCAGCTTTCTTGAAATAGCTTTCTTT. This translates into CASSSGSFLEIAFF.

This clone was seen a single time. The CDR3: CSGRDGRSNEQFF. CDR3 in DNA: TGCAGCGGCCGGGACGGACGATCCAATGAGCAGTTCTTC. J is TRBJ2-1 and V is TRBV29-1, with D perhaps given as TRBD1 or TRBD2 (5 bases each). The CDR3 length is 13 residues. Germline-derived CDR1 and CDR2 are SQVTM and ANQGSEA. The germline V and J ends were trimmed by 7 bases and 6 bases, with 16 bases remaining between them.

The chain carries TRBV30 and TRBJ1-6, with TRBD1 matching 9 bases. The CDR3 is 15 residues long. The germline CDR1 and CDR2 sequences are GTSNPN and SVGIG (reference sequence). V was clipped by 1 base and J by 9 bases; unmatched bases: 7. The CDR3 region is CAWSDGTGTGSPLHF. CDR3 sequence (DNA): TGTGCCTGGAGTGATGGGACAGGGACGGGTTCACCCCTCCACTTT. Variable domain in full (rest from reference TRBV30 and TRBJ1-6): SQTIHQWPATLVQPVGSPLSLECTVEGTSNPNLYWYRQAAGRGLQLLFYSVGIGQISSEVPQNLSASRPQDRQFILSSKKLLLSDSGFYLCAWSDGTGTGSPLHFGNGTRLTVT.

The V call is TRBV10-3, the J call TRBJ2-7; 8 bases agree with TRBD1. The CDR3 spans 13 residues. CDR1 is ENHRY, CDR2 SYGVKD, per germline. J lost 2 bases, V lost 6 bases, and 3 bases had no gene match. DNA for the CDR3: TGTGCCATCAGGGGACAGGTAGCCTACGAGCAGTACTTC. Translated: CAIRGQVAYEQYF.

This clone came up once. The V call is TRBV11-3, the J call TRBJ1-3; the D gene is possibly TRBD1 (5 bases). Germline CDR1 reads SGHNT; CDR2 reads YENEEA. With 5 bases removed from V and 4 bases from J, the gap between germline ends came to 21 bases. This CDR3 contains 17 residues. The CDR3 DNA sequence: TGTGCCAGCAGCGGCCGAGGACAATTGCCAGACGGAAACACCATATATTTT. Residues: CASSGRGQLPDGNTIYF.

This clone was seen ten or more times. Within the sample, other DNA sequences also encode this same CDR3. This chain joins TRBV9 and TRBJ1-5; a weak D match, TRBD1 (5 bases). CDR1 and CDR2 from the germline V gene are SGDLS and YYNGEE. Trimming cost V 0 bases and J 0 bases, with 7 bases left between them. The CDR3 consists of 15 residues. The chain's CDR3 is CASSVEGNSNQPQHF. DNA of the CDR3: TGTGCCAGCAGCGTAGAGGGGAATAGCAATCAGCCCCAGCATTTT.

This clone was seen once. J is TRBJ1-5 and V is TRBV5-4, with D unresolved. Germline V gives CDR1 SGHNT, CDR2 YYREEE (reference sequence). V was clipped by 5 bases and J by 3 bases, with 12 bases between them. The CDR3 length is 14 residues. The CDR3 DNA sequence: TGTGCCAGCAGTTCCCAGGAGACCAATCAGCCCCAGCATTTT. Amino acid sequence: CASSSQETNQPQHF.

This clone was seen repeatedly, ten times or more. The J gene is TRBJ1-2, the V gene TRBV6-1; D gene uncertain. Germline V gene data show CDR1 as MNHNS and CDR2 as SASEGT. The CDR3 runs 15 residues. V was trimmed by 2 bases and J by 0 bases, leaving 10 bases between them. The CDR3 region is CASSERERANYGYTF. DNA of the CDR3: TGTGCCAGCAGTGAAAGGGAGCGCGCTAACTATGGCTACACCTTC.

The chain combines TRBV5-4 with TRBJ2-2, with D tentatively TRBD2 (7 bases). Germline values: CDR1 SGHNT, CDR2 YYREEE (reference sequence). Trimming stripped 2 bases from V and 5 bases from J, with 16 bases between. The CDR3 totals 16 residues. The CDR3 nucleotides read TGTGCCAGCAGCTTAGGGGGAGGGCCAACGACCGGGGAGCTGTTTTTT. It specifies CASSLGGGPTTGELFF.

This chain links TRBV7-7 with TRBJ2-3; D tentatively reads TRBD1 or TRBD2 (5 bases each). CDR3 length: 15 amino acids. V lost 5 bases and J 0 bases, leaving 12 bases between the germline ends. Germline CDR1 SSHAT, CDR2 FNYEAQ (reference sequence). The CDR3 DNA sequence: TGTGCCAGCAGCCCGGGACGTTCTAGCACAGATACGCAGTATTTT. As protein: CASSPGRSSTDTQYF.

Written as DNA, the CDR3 is TGTGCCAGCTCACTGGGACTAACATCCTACAATGAGCAGTTCTTC. It yields the protein CASSLGLTSYNEQFF. V usage is TRBV18 and J usage is TRBJ2-1, with 7 bases fitting TRBD2. V gave up 4 bases and J gave up 1 base; unmatched junction bases: 4. The CDR3 contains 15 residues. Germline V gives CDR1 KGHSH, CDR2 LQKENI.

J is TRBJ2-7 and V is TRBV7-9; 10 bases line up with TRBD2. Germline CDR1 reads SEHNR; CDR2 reads FQNEAQ (reference sequence). After removal of 5 bases from V and 3 bases from J, the junction contained 10 bases not matched to a gene. This CDR3 comprises 16 residues. In DNA form, the CDR3 reads TGTGCCAGCAGCCCTCCTAGCGGGAGAGGGAACTACGAGCAGTACTTC. This gives the protein CASSPPSGRGNYEQYF.

The chain links TRBV2 to TRBJ1-1; possible D gene TRBD1, 5 bases. Germline V lookup: CDR1 SNHLY, CDR2 FYNNEI. CDR3 length: 14 residues. Trimming shortened V by 6 bases and J by 0 bases, and 11 bases separated the two germline ends. This CDR3 is CASSWTPLNTEAFF. Here the CDR3 DNA reads TGTGCCAGCAGCTGGACACCTCTGAACACTGAAGCTTTCTTT.

The chain links TRBV2 to TRBJ2-5; 10 bases line up with TRBD2. The DNA end is a closer match to TRBJ2-7, so the J assignment may be wrong. Germline CDR1 reads SNHLY; CDR2 reads FYNNEI. The CDR3 spans 13 residues. CDR3 nucleotides: TGTGCCAGCAGGCCTAGCGGGAGCCACGAGCAGTACTTC. This gives the protein CASRPSGSHEQYF.

This chain joins TRBV27 and TRBJ2-6; perhaps TRBD2 as D (6 bases). CDR3 length: 15 residues. The V gene lost 6 bases and the J gene lost 4 bases, with 13 bases spanning the gap. Germline V gene sequence: CDR1 MNHEY, CDR2 SMNVEV (reference sequence). The CDR3 spells CASRARGTGANVLTF. The CDR3 DNA follows: TGTGCCAGCAGGGCGCGCGGGACCGGGGCCAACGTCCTGACTTTC.

Only a few counts were recorded for this clone. The chain links TRBV10-3 to TRBJ1-5; possible D gene TRBD1, 6 bases. The V gene's germline CDR1 is ENHRY and CDR2 SYGVKD. The CDR3 runs 13 residues. V was cut by 8 bases and J by 0 bases, with 8 bases left in between. The CDR3 nucleotides read TGTGCCATCTCGGACAGTAGCAATCAGCCCCAGCATTTT. Its protein is CAISDSSNQPQHF.

This clone was counted at least ten times. The chain recombines TRBV28 with TRBJ1-1; D unresolved. Germline V gene sequence: CDR1 MDHEN, CDR2 SYDVKM. This CDR3 comprises 14 residues. The germline V and J ends were trimmed by 7 bases and 1 base, with 13 bases remaining between them. The CDR3 nucleotides read TGTGCCAGCACGGGGAATAGAGGGAACACTGAAGCTTTCTTT. Translation: CASTGNRGNTEAFF.

The chain carries TRBV6-4 and TRBJ2-2; 9 bases agree with TRBD1. The CDR3 is 15 residues long. Germline trimming cut 6 bases from V and 5 bases from J; bases unmatched to any gene: 7. Germline loops: CDR1 MRHNA, CDR2 SNTAGT. CDR3 amino acids: CASSPDRGGTGELFF. CDR3 nucleotides: TGTGCCAGCAGCCCGGACAGGGGTGGTACCGGGGAGCTGTTTTTT.

In its sample, this clone was seen a few times. This chain uses TRBV18 with TRBJ2-1; 11 bases agree with TRBD2. The CDR3 loop spans 15 amino acids. Trimming at V came to 2 bases and at J to 10 bases, leaving 7 bases not matched to a gene. Germline V CDR1 and CDR2: KGHSH, LQKENI. The CDR3 nucleotides are TGTGCCAGCTCACCAGAACTAGCGGGAGTTACCGAGCAGTTCTTC. Translating gives CASSPELAGVTEQFF.

The chain is built from TRBV18 and TRBJ1-4, with a tentative D call TRBD1 (6 bases). The V gene's germline CDR1 is KGHSH and CDR2 LQKENI. Trimming left V 2 bases short and J 7 bases short, with 14 bases between. The CDR3 runs to 15 residues. CDR3 nucleotides: TGTGCCAGCTCACCAAGTGGGGGCGGGAGTGAAAAACTGTTTTTT. Translated, it gives CASSPSGGGSEKLFF.

The V call is TRBV4-1, the J call TRBJ2-5, with TRBD1 identical over 8 bases. Germline assignment: CDR1 MGHRA and CDR2 YSYEKL. This CDR3 region has 15 residues. The trim removed 4 bases at V and 5 bases at J, leaving 9 bases unmatched. For the CDR3, the DNA is TGCGCCAGCAGCCCCATCCAGGGGGCTCGGGAGACCCAGTACTTC. Translation gives CASSPIQGARETQYF.